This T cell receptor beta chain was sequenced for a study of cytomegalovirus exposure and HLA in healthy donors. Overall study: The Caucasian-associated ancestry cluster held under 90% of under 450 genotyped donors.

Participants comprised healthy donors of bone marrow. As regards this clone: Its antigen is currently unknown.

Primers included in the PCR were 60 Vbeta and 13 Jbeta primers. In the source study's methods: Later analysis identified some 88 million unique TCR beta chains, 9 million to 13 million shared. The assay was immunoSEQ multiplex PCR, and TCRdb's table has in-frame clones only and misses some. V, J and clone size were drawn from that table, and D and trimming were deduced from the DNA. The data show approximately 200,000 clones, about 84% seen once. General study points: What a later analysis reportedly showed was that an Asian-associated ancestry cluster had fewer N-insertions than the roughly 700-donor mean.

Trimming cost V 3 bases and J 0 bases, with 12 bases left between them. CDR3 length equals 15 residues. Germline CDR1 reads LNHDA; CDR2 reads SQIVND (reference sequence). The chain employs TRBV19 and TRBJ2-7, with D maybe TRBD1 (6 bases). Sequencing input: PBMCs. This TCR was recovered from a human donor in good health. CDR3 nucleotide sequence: TGTGCCAGTAGTATCTCAGCAGGGGTCTCCTACGAGCAGTACTTC. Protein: CASSISAGVSYEQYF.